These 14 T cell receptor beta chains were sequenced from one sample in a study of T cell responses to AZD1222 COVID-19 vaccine (dated by TCRdb to 2020 to 2023). Library preparation employed the immunoSEQ multiplex PCR assay. The source is immuneACCESS, and TCRdb retained only in-frame sequences with V and J called. Part of the clones is not carried over; for the studies checked, unresolved V genes explain less than half of this, and the remainder is unexplained. Recorded for this sample are 150,000 to 200,000 clones; about 89% of them occurred a single time. The biggest ten clones account for 2.5% to 3% of the sample. Taken with the paper, the label for time point translates to: baseline before first vaccination. This specimen's treatment or condition label, interpreted: meningococcal conjugate vaccine given as trial control. The sample consisted of peripheral blood, taken on day 0 of MenACWY control vaccination. The receptors were sampled from an adult in good health.

CDR3 sequence (DNA): TGTGCCAGCAGTTTACAGGGTCCCTACAATGAGCAGTTCTTC. This codes for CASSLQGPYNEQFF. The chain joins TRBV2 to TRBJ2-1; weak D call: TRBD1 (6 bases). This CDR3 region has 14 residues. Germline CDR1 SNHLY, CDR2 FYNNEI. V lost 5 bases to trimming and J lost 2 bases, with 10 bases between them.

In regard to this clone: The junction departs from germline at one end; a sequencing error may be responsible. The rearrangement uses TRBV7-7 and TRBJ2-3; D may match TRBD1 or TRBD2 (5 bases each). This CDR3 contains 16 residues. The germline CDR1 and CDR2 sequences are SSHAT and FNYEAQ (reference sequence). The CDR3 region is CASSLGSGGVGDTQYF. The CDR3 nucleotides are TGTGCTAGCAGCTTAGGTAGTGGGGGAGTTGGAGATACGCAGTATTTT.

The rearrangement links TRBV6-1 to TRBJ1-2; D is undetermined. The CDR3 sequence is 13 residues long. Germline CDR1 and CDR2: MNHNS and SASEGT. V was cut by 2 bases and J by 8 bases, with 12 bases left in between. The CDR3 loop is CASSEFGVGGYTF. As DNA, the CDR3 is TGTGCCAGCAGTGAATTTGGGGTCGGGGGCTACACCTTC.

This clone was seen just once. The chain joins TRBV28 to TRBJ2-7; TRBD1 agrees at 7 bases. V lost 4 bases to trimming and J lost 0 bases; unmatched junction nucleotides: 12. The CDR3 is 17 amino acids. CDR1 MDHEN and CDR2 SYDVKM come from the germline V gene. CDR3 coding DNA: TGTGCCAGCAGTTCCCTTCCAGACAGGGTCACCTCCTACGAGCAGTACTTC. As protein: CASSSLPDRVTSYEQYF.

This chain joins TRBV19 and TRBJ1-5, with D perhaps matching TRBD1 (5 bases). Trimming cost V 6 bases and J 5 bases, with 14 bases left between them. CDR3 length equals 14 residues. CDR1 and CDR2 from the germline V gene are LNHDA and SQIVND (reference sequence). CDR3 sequence: CASSRAREDQPQHF. CDR3 in DNA: TGTGCCAGTAGCCGTGCCAGGGAGGATCAGCCCCAGCATTTT.

The J gene is TRBJ2-5, the V gene TRBV9, with 8 bases identical to TRBD2. Trimming cost V 4 bases and J 1 base; bases outside gene matches: 6. The CDR3 extends over 15 amino acids. Germline CDR1 reads SGDLS; CDR2 reads YYNGEE. Here the CDR3 DNA reads TGTGCCAGCAGCAGAACTAGCGGCCCCCAAGAGACCCAGTACTTC. It codes for CASSRTSGPQETQYF.

The chain uses TRBV28 and TRBJ2-3; TRBD2 matches 8 bases. This CDR3 is 17 amino acids long. V was pared by 6 bases and J by 2 bases, with 13 bases of the junction left unmatched. The germline CDR1 and CDR2 sequences are MDHEN and SYDVKM. The CDR3 sequence: CASRRVGAGGSTDTQYF. The CDR3 nucleotides read TGTGCCAGCAGGCGCGTCGGGGCGGGGGGATCCACAGATACGCAGTATTTT. Variable domain in full (rest from reference TRBV28 and TRBJ2-3): DVKVTQSSRYLVKRTGEKVFLECVQDMDHENMFWYRQDPGLGLRLIYFSYDVKMKEKGDIPEGYSVSREKKERFSLILESASTNQTSMYLCASRRVGAGGSTDTQYFGPGTRLTVL.

DNA for the CDR3: TGTGCCAGCATGTTAGCGGGAGAGGTAGCAGATACGCAGTATTTT. Residues: CASMLAGEVADTQYF. This chain connects TRBV27 to TRBJ2-3; 9 nucleotides agree with TRBD2. With 7 bases clipped from V and 4 bases from J, the junction kept 9 bases outside the gene matches. The germline CDR1 and CDR2 sequences are MNHEY and SMNVEV (reference sequence). The CDR3 runs to 15 residues.

As concerns this clone: Because the CDR3's place on the DNA is in doubt, the DNA is left out and the CDR3 is given as listed by TCRdb. This sequence joins TRBV1 and TRBJ1-5; the DNA was not compared with TRBD1, the D call given in the table. TRBV1 is assigned pseudogene status. With termini counted, the CDR3 has 20 amino acids. CDR3 region: CTSSQAVGQGTRYSNQPQHF.

The chain employs TRBV28 and TRBJ1-2, with D perhaps TRBD1 (6 bases). V lost 6 bases and J 2 bases, leaving 10 bases between the germline ends. The germline V gene has CDR1 MDHEN and CDR2 SYDVKM. The CDR3 extends over 13 amino acids. The CDR3 nucleotides read TGTGCCAGCAGGTTCACAGGGAACTATGGCTACACCTTC. It translates to CASRFTGNYGYTF.

This chain connects TRBV16 to TRBJ2-7; D is possibly TRBD2 (5 bases). There are 14 residues in the CDR3. Looked up from germline, CDR1 is KGHSY and CDR2 is FQNENV. V was trimmed by 4 bases and J by 3 bases, leaving 13 bases between them. CDR3 DNA: TGTGCCAGCAGCCCCGGGCCCGGGGACTACGAGCAGTACTTC. It encodes CASSPGPGDYEQYF. The whole variable domain, remainder taken from reference TRBV16 and TRBJ2-7, is GEEVAQTPKHLVRGEGQKAKLYCAPIKGHSYVFWYQQVLKNEFKFLISFQNENVFDETGMPKERFSAKCLPNSPCSLEIQATKLEDSAVYFCASSPGPGDYEQYFGPGTRLTVT.

The J gene is TRBJ1-2, the V gene TRBV5-6; D might be TRBD1 (6 bases). CDR1 is SGHDT, CDR2 YYEEEE, per germline. CDR3 size: 15 residues. Trimming left V 4 bases short and J 4 bases short, with 17 bases between. The CDR3 coding sequence is TGTGCCAGCAGCAAAGGGGGGCAGGTATCCTATGGCTACACCTTC. Translation gives CASSKGGQVSYGYTF.

This clone has a single count. The V gene is TRBV28, the J gene TRBJ1-2; D remains unclear. The germline V gene encodes CDR1 MDHEN and CDR2 SYDVKM. The CDR3 length is 13 residues. Between the trimmed V and J ends, which lost 7 bases and 0 bases, there was a span of 9 bases. The CDR3: CASNPASNYGYTF. As DNA, the CDR3 is TGTGCCAGCAATCCGGCCTCTAACTATGGCTACACCTTC.

This chain links TRBV19 with TRBJ1-1; 9 bases are shared with TRBD1. Losses at the gene ends were 1 base for V and 8 bases for J; bases not matched to a gene: 2. Germline assignment: CDR1 LNHDA and CDR2 SQIVND (reference sequence). The CDR3 contains 13 residues. The CDR3 region is CASSIGDREEAFF. CDR3 nucleotides: TGTGCCAGTAGTATAGGGGACAGGGAAGAAGCTTTCTTT.